The 22 T cell receptor beta chains below all came from one sample that was sequenced in a study of OX40 agonist ivuxolimab in advanced cancers. Data came from immunoSEQ multiplex PCR; TCRdb stores just in-frame clones and leaves some out. Of 100,000 or so clones in the sample, more than 85% were seen once. The sample in question was CD4+ or CD8+ T cells sorted from blood, obtained in a trial of the OX40 agonist ivuxolimab. Source of these receptors: an adult with an advanced solid tumor such as melanoma, head and neck, liver or kidney cancer.

This clone appeared once. The rearrangement joins TRBV7-9 to TRBJ1-5, with D unclear. The CDR3 length is 14 residues. Germline values: CDR1 SEHNR, CDR2 FQNEAQ (reference sequence). With 3 bases removed from V and 5 bases from J, the gap between germline ends came to 11 bases. This CDR3 is CASSFPGRDQPQHF. For the CDR3, the DNA is TGTGCCAGCAGCTTCCCCGGTCGGGATCAGCCCCAGCATTTT.

The rearrangement uses TRBV10-3 and TRBJ2-7; the match to TRBD1 covers 10 bases. The length of the CDR3 is 13 residues. Trimming cost V 5 bases and J 5 bases; bases outside gene matches: 3. Germline loops: CDR1 ENHRY, CDR2 SYGVKD. The CDR3 sequence: CAISRQGADEQYV. The CDR3 DNA reads as TGTGCCATCAGTCGACAGGGGGCGGACGAGCAGTACGTC.

The rearrangement uses TRBV19 and TRBJ2-1; 7 bases align to TRBD2. V gave up 5 bases and J gave up 2 bases; unmatched junction bases: 6. This CDR3 region has 15 residues. Germline V gene data show CDR1 as LNHDA and CDR2 as SQIVND (reference sequence). CDR3 sequence reads: CASSQQRGAYNEQFF. CDR3 bases: TGTGCCAGTAGTCAACAGCGGGGCGCCTACAATGAGCAGTTCTTC.

This clone was recorded only once. The chain employs TRBV11-1 and TRBJ2-7; TRBD2 matches at 11 bases. This CDR3 region has 16 residues. V was pared by 2 bases and J by 4 bases, with 7 bases of the junction left unmatched. Germline CDR1 SGHAT, CDR2 FQDESV (reference sequence). The DNA of the CDR3 is TGTGCCAGCAGCTTACGCACTAGCGGGAGCTCTTACGAGCAGTACTTC. Its protein is CASSLRTSGSSYEQYF.

The chain has TRBV19 and TRBJ2-7; 7 bases are a match to TRBD1. Looked up from germline, CDR1 is LNHDA and CDR2 is SQIVND (reference sequence). The CDR3 totals 15 residues. J lost 2 bases, V lost 8 bases, and 12 bases had no gene match. The DNA for the CDR3 is TGTGCCAGTCGTCTAGGACAGGTTGAAGCCTACGAGCAGTACGTC. This encodes CASRLGQVEAYEQYV.

The CDR3 sequence: CSAERQTEDTQYF. The CDR3 nucleotides are TGCAGCGCCGAACGGCAGACGGAGGATACGCAGTATTTT. The rearrangement links TRBV29-1 to TRBJ2-3; D gene ambiguous. The CDR3 covers 13 residues. V was clipped by 7 bases and J by 6 bases, with 17 bases between them. Germline CDR1 SQVTM, CDR2 ANQGSEA.

The gene calls are TRBV11-2 and TRBJ1-1; unclear D gene. Between the trimmed V and J ends, which lost 3 bases and 3 bases, there was a span of 2 bases. Germline CDR1 and CDR2: SGHAT and FQNNGV. CDR3 length: 11 residues. CDR3 region: CASSFDTEAFF. CDR3 sequence (DNA): TGTGCCAGCAGCTTTGACACTGAAGCTTTCTTT.

CDR3 protein: CASSLQGHTEAFF. In DNA form, the CDR3 reads TGCGCCAGCAGCTTGCAAGGCCACACTGAAGCTTTCTTT. This rearrangement joins TRBV5-1 to TRBJ1-1; the D is unclear. Per the germline V gene, CDR1 is SGHRS and CDR2 is YFSETQ. The V gene lost 1 base and the J gene lost 3 bases, with 7 bases spanning the gap. The CDR3 runs 13 residues.

V usage is TRBV28 and J usage is TRBJ2-1, with D perhaps matching TRBD1 (6 bases). Germline V gene sequence: CDR1 MDHEN, CDR2 SYDVKM. CDR3 length: 14 residues. Trimming took off 4 bases at V and 7 bases at J, with 14 bases between the two ends. The CDR3 DNA reads TGTGCCAGCAGTTCTCCCGGGACAACAAATGAGCAGTTCTTC. Protein product: CASSSPGTTNEQFF.

This chain uses TRBV28 with TRBJ1-1, with unresolved D. V was cut by 1 base and J by 8 bases, with 11 bases left in between. This CDR3 contains 13 residues. From germline, CDR1 is MDHEN and CDR2 SYDVKM. In DNA form, the CDR3 reads TGTGCCAGCAGTTTATACCATTCAGCAGAAGCTTTCTTT. This sequence encodes CASSLYHSAEAFF.

The chain couples TRBV5-1 to TRBJ2-7; TRBD2 matches at 11 bases. V lost 0 bases and J lost 1; bases outside the gene matches: 3. From germline, CDR1 is SGHRS and CDR2 YFSETQ. The CDR3 has 16 amino acids. The CDR3 is CASSLGGTSGSYEQYF. CDR3 bases: TGCGCCAGCAGCTTGGGGGGGACTAGCGGTTCCTACGAGCAGTACTTC. Full variable domain (remainder filled in from reference TRBV5-1 and TRBJ2-7): KAGVTQTPRYLIKTRGQQVTLSCSPISGHRSVSWYQQTPGQGLQFLFEYFSETQRNKGNFPGRFSGRQFSNSRSEMNVSTLELGDSALYLCASSLGGTSGSYEQYFGPGTRLTVT.

With regard to this clone: Within the sample, other DNA sequences also encode this same CDR3. This sequence joins TRBV7-9 and TRBJ2-1; no reliable D call. The CDR3 extends over 13 amino acids. Between the trimmed V and J ends, which lost 1 base and 3 bases, there was a span of 4 bases. Germline CDR1 reads SEHNR; CDR2 reads FQNEAQ (reference sequence). CDR3 bases: TGTGCCAGCAGCTTAGGCAGCTACAATGAGCAGTTCTTC. As protein: CASSLGSYNEQFF.

The CDR3 DNA follows: TGTGCCAGCAGTGAAGCGGGTAGCGGCACAGATACGCAGTATTTT. Amino acid sequence: CASSEAGSGTDTQYF. The rearrangement joins TRBV6-1 to TRBJ2-3; D possibly corresponds to TRBD2 (5 bases). Deletions cut 0 bases from V and 1 base from J, with 8 bases between. This CDR3 region has 15 residues. The germline V gene has CDR1 MNHNS and CDR2 SASEGT.

The DNA for the CDR3 is TGCGCCAGCAGCTTGAATCCCACTAGCGGTTACAATGAGCAGTTCTTC. Amino acids: CASSLNPTSGYNEQFF. V is TRBV5-1 and J is TRBJ2-1, with 8 bases matching TRBD2. J was trimmed by 4 bases and V by 1 base; bases with no gene match: 7. Germline assignment: CDR1 SGHRS and CDR2 YFSETQ. This CDR3 contains 16 residues.

The chain joins TRBV6-1 to TRBJ2-5; tentative D call: TRBD2 (5 bases). From germline, CDR1 is MNHNS and CDR2 SASEGT. CDR3 length: 14 residues. V was trimmed by 8 bases and J by 2 bases, leaving 15 bases between them. CDR3 nucleotides: TGTGCCAGCGATAAAAACGGGATGCAAGAGACCCAGTACTTC. It encodes CASDKNGMQETQYF.

This chain uses TRBV19 with TRBJ1-5; D call uncertain. This CDR3 comprises 14 residues. CDR1 LNHDA and CDR2 SQIVND come from the germline V gene (reference sequence). Deletions cut 10 bases from V and 4 bases from J, with 17 bases between. CDR3 residues: CATRGGLANQPQHF. CDR3 nucleotide sequence: TGTGCCACTCGTGGAGGGTTAGCAAATCAGCCCCAGCATTTT. The whole variable domain, remainder taken from reference TRBV19 and TRBJ1-5, is DGGITQSPKYLFRKEGQNVTLSCEQNLNHDAMYWYRQDPGQGLRLIYYSQIVNDFQKGDIAEGYSVSREKKESFPLTVTSAQKNPTAFYLCATRGGLANQPQHFGDGTRLSIL.

The chain is built from TRBV5-1 and TRBJ1-4; 9 nucleotides align to TRBD1. Trimming cost V 2 bases and J 5 bases; bases outside gene matches: 1. Germline CDR1 is SGHRS and CDR2 is YFSETQ. This CDR3 has 14 residues. This CDR3 is CASSLQGANEKLFF. The DNA of the CDR3 is TGCGCCAGCAGCTTACAGGGGGCGAATGAAAAACTGTTTTTT.

The gene calls are TRBV19 and TRBJ1-5; possible D gene TRBD1, 5 bases. The CDR3 has 16 residues. CDR1 LNHDA and CDR2 SQIVND come from the germline V gene (reference sequence). Deletions cut 7 bases from V and 5 bases from J, with 21 bases between. The CDR3 spells CASTDPSQTVHQPQHF. CDR3 DNA sequence: TGTGCCAGTACCGATCCCTCGCAGACAGTTCATCAGCCCCAGCATTTT.

This chain uses TRBV7-2 with TRBJ2-1; 12 bases agree with TRBD2. With 5 bases clipped from V and 7 bases from J, the junction kept 6 bases outside the gene matches. CDR1 SGHTA and CDR2 FQGNSA come from the germline V gene. The length of the CDR3 is 15 residues. In nucleotides, the CDR3 is TGTGCCAGCAGCAATCGACTAGCGGGAGCAAATGAGCAGTTCTTC. This encodes CASSNRLAGANEQFF.

The chain employs TRBV5-1 and TRBJ1-1; no definite D call. V lost 0 bases and J lost 3, with 12 bases in between. Germline V lookup: CDR1 SGHRS, CDR2 YFSETQ. This CDR3 contains 15 residues. CDR3 amino acids: CASSLELSADTEAFF. The CDR3 coding sequence is TGCGCCAGCAGCTTGGAACTCTCCGCGGACACTGAAGCTTTCTTT.

The gene calls are TRBV7-9 and TRBJ1-5; D is uncertain. The CDR3 extends over 14 amino acids. Looked up from germline, CDR1 is SEHNR and CDR2 is FQNEAQ (reference sequence). Trimming removed 0 bases at V and 5 bases at J, with 8 bases between. CDR3: CASSLAGWHQPQHF. The DNA for the CDR3 is TGTGCCAGCAGCTTAGCGGGCTGGCATCAGCCCCAGCATTTT.

The chain couples TRBV19 to TRBJ1-5, with a tentative D call TRBD1 (5 bases). Germline-derived CDR1 and CDR2 are LNHDA and SQIVND (reference sequence). The V and J ends lost 7 bases and 4 bases respectively, with 14 bases between them. This CDR3 has 14 residues. As DNA, the CDR3 is TGTGCCAGTACTGGGGGGGTAGTAAATCAGCCCCAGCATTTT. It is translated as CASTGGVVNQPQHF. Based on the CDR3 plus reference TRBV19 and TRBJ1-5, the full variable domain is DGGITQSPKYLFRKEGQNVTLSCEQNLNHDAMYWYRQDPGQGLRLIYYSQIVNDFQKGDIAEGYSVSREKKESFPLTVTSAQKNPTAFYLCASTGGVVNQPQHFGDGTRLSIL.